These 11 T cell receptor beta chains were sequenced from one sample in a study of beta chain features in type 1 diabetes. No antigens are known for them. As every portion of the isolated RNA was reverse transcribed, the sequencing read expressed TCRB transcripts. The data were produced by immunoSEQ multiplex PCR, yet TCRdb's version contains in-frame clones alone and is incomplete. The sample includes 200,000 to 250,000 clones, 15% to 20% seen only once; the top ten take about 0.078%. Study-wide points: Moderate yet significant TCRB CDR3 shortening was seen in Type 1 diabetes patients in all four CD4+ subsets.

Source material: naive CD4+ T cells from blood. These receptors were collected from a man aged 30 to 45 with type 1 diabetes.

This clone was detected only a few times. CDR3 sequence: CASSEGRGFSYGYTF. The CDR3 DNA is TGTGCCAGCAGTGAAGGGCGGGGATTTTCCTATGGCTACACCTTC. V gene TRBV25-1 combines with J gene TRBJ1-2; D uncertain. This CDR3 spans 15 amino acids. The germline V gene has CDR1 MGHDK and CDR2 SYGVNS. V lost 2 bases and J 4 bases, leaving 14 bases between the germline ends.

The chain joins TRBV29-1 to TRBJ1-2; D is undetermined. The CDR3 consists of 13 residues. Germline V gives CDR1 SQVTM, CDR2 ANQGSEA. V dropped 3 bases and J dropped 1 base, with 9 bases sitting between them. Written as DNA, the CDR3 is TGCAGCGTTGAGTCGGGGAATAACTATGGCTACACCTTC. This codes for CSVESGNNYGYTF.

The chain is built from TRBV5-1 and TRBJ1-5, with D maybe TRBD1 (6 bases). This CDR3 spans 14 amino acids. Germline CDR1 SGHRS, CDR2 YFSETQ. V lost 4 bases and J lost 7, with 15 bases in between. The CDR3 loop reads CASSLGLGQQPQHF. The CDR3 coding sequence is TGCGCCAGCAGCCTTGGCCTTGGACAGCAGCCCCAGCATTTT.

The DNA for the CDR3 is TGTGCCAGCAGTTCAGGGTACTATGGCTACACCTTC. Encoded protein: CASSSGYYGYTF. This rearrangement joins TRBV27 to TRBJ1-2; a weak D match, TRBD1 (5 bases). V lost 4 bases to trimming and J lost 3 bases, with 6 bases between them. Germline V gene lookup returns CDR1 MNHEY and CDR2 SMNVEV (reference sequence). The CDR3 totals 12 residues.

The chain recombines TRBV9 with TRBJ1-2, with TRBD1 matching 9 bases. Germline lookup yields CDR1 SGDLS and CDR2 YYNGEE. The CDR3 spans 13 residues. Germline trimming cut 4 bases from V and 8 bases from J; bases unmatched to any gene: 6. CDR3 sequence (DNA): TGTGCCAGCAGCCGGGACAGGGATGGCGGCTACACCTTC. Translation gives CASSRDRDGGYTF.

This clone was counted between two and nine times. This specimen includes other DNA sequences encoding the same CDR3. The V call is TRBV7-2, the J call TRBJ2-3; D uncertain. The CDR3 loop spans 13 amino acids. Germline CDR1 is SGHTA and CDR2 is FQGNSA. V was pared by 2 bases and J by 1 base, with 4 bases between. CDR3 DNA sequence: TGTGCCAGCAGCTTACTTGGCACAGATACGCAGTATTTT. Protein sequence: CASSLLGTDTQYF.

This clone occurred a few times. Other nucleotide sequences from this sample produce the same CDR3. V and J are TRBV18 and TRBJ2-5; 7 nucleotides line up with TRBD1. The germline gives CDR1 KGHSH, CDR2 LQKENI. CDR3 size: 14 residues. The ends lost 6 bases at V and 5 bases at J; junction bases unmatched: 9. The CDR3 bases are TGTGCCAGCTCTCCAAACAGGGGAGCGGAGACCCAGTACTTC. Translated, it gives CASSPNRGAETQYF.

This clone was detected only a few times. Within the sample, other DNA sequences also encode this same CDR3. This sequence joins TRBV5-1 and TRBJ2-3, with D unresolved. Germline V gene sequence: CDR1 SGHRS, CDR2 YFSETQ. The CDR3 covers 11 residues. V lost 2 bases and J 5 bases, leaving 3 bases between the germline ends. In DNA, the CDR3 is TGCGCCAGCAGCTTCGAAGATACGCAGTATTTT. Encoded protein: CASSFEDTQYF.

V is TRBV2 and J is TRBJ2-2; TRBD2 might be the D (5 bases). This CDR3 spans 14 amino acids. Trimming left V 7 bases short and J 0 bases short, with 9 bases between. The V gene's germline CDR1 is SNHLY and CDR2 FYNNEI. The CDR3 loop is CASKERSNTGELFF. In DNA, the CDR3 is TGTGCCAGCAAAGAGCGGTCGAACACCGGGGAGCTGTTTTTT.

The V call is TRBV27, the J call TRBJ2-2; D remains ambiguous. This CDR3 comprises 13 residues. Trimming left V 5 bases short and J 2 bases short, with 6 bases between. CDR1 and CDR2 (germline): MNHEY, SMNVEV (reference sequence). The CDR3 sequence: CASSPRNTGELFF. DNA for the CDR3: TGTGCCAGCAGTCCCCGTAACACCGGGGAGCTGTTTTTT.

The table lists this clone with a few counts. V gene TRBV6-5 combines with J gene TRBJ2-1; 10 positions match TRBD2. The V segment lost 4 bases and the J segment 10 bases; nucleotides outside the gene matches: 13. CDR3 length: 16 amino acids. Per germline, CDR1 MNHEY and CDR2 SVGAGI. CDR3 in DNA: TGTGCCAGCAGTTCCCGCCCCAGCGGGAGGGCCCAGGAGCAGTTCTTC. It encodes CASSSRPSGRAQEQFF.